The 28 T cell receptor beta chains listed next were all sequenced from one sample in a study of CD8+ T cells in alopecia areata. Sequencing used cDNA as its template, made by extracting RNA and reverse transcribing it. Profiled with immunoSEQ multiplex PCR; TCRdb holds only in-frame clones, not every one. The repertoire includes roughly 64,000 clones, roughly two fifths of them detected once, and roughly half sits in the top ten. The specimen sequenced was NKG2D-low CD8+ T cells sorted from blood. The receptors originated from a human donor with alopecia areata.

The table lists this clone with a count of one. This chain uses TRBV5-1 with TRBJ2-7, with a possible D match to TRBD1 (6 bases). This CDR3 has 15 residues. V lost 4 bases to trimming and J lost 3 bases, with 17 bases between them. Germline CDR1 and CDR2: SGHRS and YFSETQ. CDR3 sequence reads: CASSLSVGGFYEQYF. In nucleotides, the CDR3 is TGCGCCAGCAGCCTATCAGTTGGGGGCTTCTACGAGCAGTACTTC.

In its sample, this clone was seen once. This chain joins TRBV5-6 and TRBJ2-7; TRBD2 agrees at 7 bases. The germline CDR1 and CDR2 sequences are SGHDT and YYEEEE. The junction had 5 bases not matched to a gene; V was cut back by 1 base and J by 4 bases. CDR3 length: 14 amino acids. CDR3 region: CASSLPSGVYEQYF. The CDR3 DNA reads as TGTGCCAGCAGCTTGCCTAGCGGAGTGTACGAGCAGTACTTC.

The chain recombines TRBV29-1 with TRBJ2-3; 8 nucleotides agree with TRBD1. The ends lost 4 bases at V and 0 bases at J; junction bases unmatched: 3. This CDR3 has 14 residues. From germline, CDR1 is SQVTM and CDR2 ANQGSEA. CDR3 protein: CSVVGTGSTDTQYF. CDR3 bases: TGCAGCGTTGTGGGGACAGGAAGCACAGATACGCAGTATTTT.

This chain's CDR3 is CASYLLNTEAFF. CDR3 DNA: TGTGCCAGCTATCTATTGAACACTGAAGCTTTCTTT. This chain uses TRBV5-5 with TRBJ1-1; D is ambiguous. The CDR3 spans 12 residues. V shed 7 bases and J shed 0 bases, with 7 bases lying between them. In germline, CDR1 is SGHKS, CDR2 YYEKEE (reference sequence).

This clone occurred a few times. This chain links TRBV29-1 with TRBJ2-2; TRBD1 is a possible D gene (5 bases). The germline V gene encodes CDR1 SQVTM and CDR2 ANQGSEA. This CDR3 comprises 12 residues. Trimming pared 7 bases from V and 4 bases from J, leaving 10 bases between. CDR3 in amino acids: CSAFGATGELFF. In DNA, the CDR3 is TGCAGCGCTTTTGGGGCCACCGGGGAGCTGTTTTTT.

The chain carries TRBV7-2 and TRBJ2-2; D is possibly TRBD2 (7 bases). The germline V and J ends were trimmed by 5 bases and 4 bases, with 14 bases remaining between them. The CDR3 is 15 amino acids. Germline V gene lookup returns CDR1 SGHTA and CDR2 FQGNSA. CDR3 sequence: CASSGGGRPTGELFF. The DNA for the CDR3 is TGTGCCAGCAGCGGCGGGGGCCGCCCCACCGGGGAGCTGTTTTTT. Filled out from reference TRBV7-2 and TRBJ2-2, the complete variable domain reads GAGVSQSPSNKVTEKGKDVELRCDPISGHTALYWYRQSLGQGLEFLIYFQGNSAPDKSGLPSDRFSAERTGGSVSTLTIQRTQQEDSAVYLCASSGGGRPTGELFFGEGSRLTVL.

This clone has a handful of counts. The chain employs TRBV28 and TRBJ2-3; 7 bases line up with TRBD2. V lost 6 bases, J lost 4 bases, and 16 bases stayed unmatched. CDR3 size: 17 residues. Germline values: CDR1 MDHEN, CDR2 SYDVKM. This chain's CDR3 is CASSPRRTGRVSDTQYF. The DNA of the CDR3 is TGTGCCAGCAGCCCTCGGCGAACGGGGAGGGTATCAGATACGCAGTATTTT.

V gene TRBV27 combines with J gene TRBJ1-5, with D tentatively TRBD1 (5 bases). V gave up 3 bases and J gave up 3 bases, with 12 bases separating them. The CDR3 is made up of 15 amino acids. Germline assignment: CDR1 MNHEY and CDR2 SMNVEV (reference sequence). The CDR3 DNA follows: TGTGCCAGCAGTTTGACGGGGCCCCACAATCAGCCCCAGCATTTT. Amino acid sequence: CASSLTGPHNQPQHF.

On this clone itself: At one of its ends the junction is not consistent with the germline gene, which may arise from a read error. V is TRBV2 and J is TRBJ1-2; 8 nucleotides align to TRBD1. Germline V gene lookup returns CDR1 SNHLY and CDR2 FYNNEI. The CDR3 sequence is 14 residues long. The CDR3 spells CASSDPGQGILSIF. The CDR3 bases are TGTGCCAGCAGTGACCCCGGACAGGGAATCCTATCCATCTTC.

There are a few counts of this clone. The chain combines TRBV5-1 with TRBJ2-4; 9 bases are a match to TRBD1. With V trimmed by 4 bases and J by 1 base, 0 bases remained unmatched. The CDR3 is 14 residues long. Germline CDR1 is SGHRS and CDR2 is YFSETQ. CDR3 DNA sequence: TGCGCCAGCAGCGGGACAGGGGCCAAAAACATTCAGTACTTC. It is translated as CASSGTGAKNIQYF. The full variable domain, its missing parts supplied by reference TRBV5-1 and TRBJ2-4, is KAGVTQTPRYLIKTRGQQVTLSCSPISGHRSVSWYQQTPGQGLQFLFEYFSETQRNKGNFPGRFSGRQFSNSRSEMNVSTLELGDSALYLCASSGTGAKNIQYFGAGTRLSVL.

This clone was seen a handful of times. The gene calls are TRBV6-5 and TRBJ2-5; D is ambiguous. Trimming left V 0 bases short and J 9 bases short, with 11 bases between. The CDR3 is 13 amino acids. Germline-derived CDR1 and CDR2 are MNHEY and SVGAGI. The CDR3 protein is CASSYSANDPQYF. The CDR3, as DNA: TGTGCCAGCAGTTACTCCGCCAATGATCCCCAGTACTTC.

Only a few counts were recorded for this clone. The CDR3 bases are TGTGCCAGCAGCCCTCGAGCCTACGAGCAGTACTTC. It translates to CASSPRAYEQYF. This chain links TRBV7-9 with TRBJ2-7; no definite D call. The CDR3 runs 12 residues. The ends were cut back, 5 bases at V and 2 bases at J, with 7 bases in the middle. The germline gives CDR1 SEHNR, CDR2 FQNEAQ (reference sequence).

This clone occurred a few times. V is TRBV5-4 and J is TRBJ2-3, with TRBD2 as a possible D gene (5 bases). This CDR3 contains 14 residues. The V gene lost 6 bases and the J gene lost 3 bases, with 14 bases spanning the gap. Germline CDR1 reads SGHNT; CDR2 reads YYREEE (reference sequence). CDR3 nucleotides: TGTGCCAGCACCTCACCGACGGGAACAGATACGCAGTATTTT. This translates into CASTSPTGTDTQYF.

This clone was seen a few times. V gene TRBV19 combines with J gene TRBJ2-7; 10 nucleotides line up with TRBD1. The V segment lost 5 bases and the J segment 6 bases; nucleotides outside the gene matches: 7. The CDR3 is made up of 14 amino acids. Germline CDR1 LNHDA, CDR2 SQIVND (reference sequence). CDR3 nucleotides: TGTGCCAGTAGTTTCCGGGACAGGGGCCTCGAGCAGTACTTC. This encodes CASSFRDRGLEQYF.

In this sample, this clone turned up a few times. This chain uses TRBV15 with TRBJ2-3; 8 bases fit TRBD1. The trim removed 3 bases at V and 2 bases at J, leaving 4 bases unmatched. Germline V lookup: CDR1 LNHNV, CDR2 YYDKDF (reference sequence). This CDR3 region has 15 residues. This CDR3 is CATSSGQGATDTQYF. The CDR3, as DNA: TGTGCCACCAGCAGTGGACAGGGCGCCACAGATACGCAGTATTTT. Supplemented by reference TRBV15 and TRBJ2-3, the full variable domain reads DAMVIQNPRYQVTQFGKPVTLSCSQTLNHNVMYWYQQKSSQAPKLLFHYYDKDFNNEADTPDNFQSRRPNTSFCFLDIRSPGLGDTAMYLCATSSGQGATDTQYFGPGTRLTVL.

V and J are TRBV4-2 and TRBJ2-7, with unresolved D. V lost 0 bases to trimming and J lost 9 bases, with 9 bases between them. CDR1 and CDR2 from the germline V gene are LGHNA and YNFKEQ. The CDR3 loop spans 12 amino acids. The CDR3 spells CASSQEGRVQYF. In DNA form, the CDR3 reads TGTGCCAGCAGCCAAGAGGGAAGGGTGCAGTACTTC.

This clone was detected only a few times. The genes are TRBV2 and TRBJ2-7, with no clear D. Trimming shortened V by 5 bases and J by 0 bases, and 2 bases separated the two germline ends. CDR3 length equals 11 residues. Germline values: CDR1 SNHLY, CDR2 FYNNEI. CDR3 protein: CASSSSYEQYF. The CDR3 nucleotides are TGTGCCAGCAGTAGCTCCTACGAGCAGTACTTC.

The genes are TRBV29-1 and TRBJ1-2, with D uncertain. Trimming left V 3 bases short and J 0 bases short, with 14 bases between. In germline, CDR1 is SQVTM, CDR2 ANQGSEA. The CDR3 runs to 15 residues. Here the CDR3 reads CSVDLDGPANYGYTF. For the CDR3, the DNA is TGCAGCGTTGACTTGGACGGTCCAGCTAACTATGGCTACACCTTC.

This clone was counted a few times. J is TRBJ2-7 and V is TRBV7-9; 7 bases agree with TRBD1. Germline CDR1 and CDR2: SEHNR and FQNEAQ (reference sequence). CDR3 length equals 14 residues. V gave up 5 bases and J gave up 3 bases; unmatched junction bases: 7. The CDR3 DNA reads TGTGCCAGCAGCGGCAGACAGGGAATCTACGAGCAGTACTTC. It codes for CASSGRQGIYEQYF.

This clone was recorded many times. This CDR3 is CASSRIMNTEAFF. The DNA for the CDR3 is TGTGCCAGCAGCCGCATCATGAACACTGAAGCTTTCTTT. The V call is TRBV28, the J call TRBJ1-1; D ambiguous. Per the germline V gene, CDR1 is MDHEN and CDR2 is SYDVKM. The V end lost 6 bases, the J end lost 0 bases, and 8 bases lay between the germline ends. The CDR3 covers 13 residues.

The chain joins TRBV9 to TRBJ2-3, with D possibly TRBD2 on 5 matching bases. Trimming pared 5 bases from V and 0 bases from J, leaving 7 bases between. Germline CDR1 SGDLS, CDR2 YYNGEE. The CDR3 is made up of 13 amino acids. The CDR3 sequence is CASRRGSTDTQYF. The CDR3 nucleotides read TGTGCCAGCAGGAGAGGGAGCACAGATACGCAGTATTTT.

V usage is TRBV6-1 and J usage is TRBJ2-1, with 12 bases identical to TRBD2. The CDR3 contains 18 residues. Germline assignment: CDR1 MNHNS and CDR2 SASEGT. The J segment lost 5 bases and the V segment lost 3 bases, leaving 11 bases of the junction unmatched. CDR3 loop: CASSDLIGLAGFHNEQFF. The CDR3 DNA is TGTGCCAGCAGTGACCTGATAGGACTAGCGGGATTTCACAATGAGCAGTTCTTC.

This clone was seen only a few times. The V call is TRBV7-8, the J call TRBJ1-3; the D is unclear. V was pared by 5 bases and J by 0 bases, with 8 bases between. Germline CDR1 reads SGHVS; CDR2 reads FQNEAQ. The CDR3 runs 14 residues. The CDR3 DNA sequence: TGTGCCAGCAGCCTCCCGGGCTCTGGAAACACCATATATTTT. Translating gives CASSLPGSGNTIYF.

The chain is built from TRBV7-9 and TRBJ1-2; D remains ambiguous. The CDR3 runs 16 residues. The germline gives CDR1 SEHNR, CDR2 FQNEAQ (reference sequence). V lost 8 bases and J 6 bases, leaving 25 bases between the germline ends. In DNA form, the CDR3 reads TGTGCCAGCGGATCATTACCCAGGAATACCCATCATGGCTACACCTTC. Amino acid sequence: CASGSLPRNTHHGYTF.

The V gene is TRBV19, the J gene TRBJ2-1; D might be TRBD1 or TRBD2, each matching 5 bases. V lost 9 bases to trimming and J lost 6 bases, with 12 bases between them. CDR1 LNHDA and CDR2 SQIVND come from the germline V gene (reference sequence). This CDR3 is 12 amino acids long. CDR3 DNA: TGTGCCAGCGGGACCTTCGGCAATGAGCAGTTCTTC. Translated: CASGTFGNEQFF.

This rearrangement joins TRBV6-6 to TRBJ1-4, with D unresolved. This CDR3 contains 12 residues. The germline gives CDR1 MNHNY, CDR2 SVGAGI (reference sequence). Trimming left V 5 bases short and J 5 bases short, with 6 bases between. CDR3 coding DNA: TGTGCCAGCAGTGGGTGGAATGAAAAACTGTTTTTT. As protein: CASSGWNEKLFF.

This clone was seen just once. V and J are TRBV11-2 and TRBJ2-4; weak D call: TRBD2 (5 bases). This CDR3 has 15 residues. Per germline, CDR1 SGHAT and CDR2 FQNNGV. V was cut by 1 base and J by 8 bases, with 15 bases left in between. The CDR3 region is CASSLARGPRYIQYF. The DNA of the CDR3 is TGTGCCAGCAGCTTAGCCAGAGGGCCGCGGTACATTCAGTACTTC.

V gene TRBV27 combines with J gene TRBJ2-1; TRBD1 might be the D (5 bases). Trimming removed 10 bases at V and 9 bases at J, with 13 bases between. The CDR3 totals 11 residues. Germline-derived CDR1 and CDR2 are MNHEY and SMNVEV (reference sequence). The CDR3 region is CATWGRSEQFF. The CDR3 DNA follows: TGTGCCACCTGGGGCCGCAGTGAGCAGTTCTTC.